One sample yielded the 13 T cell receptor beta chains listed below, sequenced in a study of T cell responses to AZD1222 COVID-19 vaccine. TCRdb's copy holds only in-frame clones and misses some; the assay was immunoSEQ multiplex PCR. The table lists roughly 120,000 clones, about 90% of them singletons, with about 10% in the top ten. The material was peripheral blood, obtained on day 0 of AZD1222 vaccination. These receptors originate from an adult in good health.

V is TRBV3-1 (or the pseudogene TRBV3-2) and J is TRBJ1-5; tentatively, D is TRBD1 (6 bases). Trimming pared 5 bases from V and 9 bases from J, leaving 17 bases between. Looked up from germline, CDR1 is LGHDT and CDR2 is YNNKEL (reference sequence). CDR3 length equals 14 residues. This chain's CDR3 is CASSGGRGAGPQHF. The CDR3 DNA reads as TGTGCCAGCAGCGGAGGACGGGGGGCCGGGCCCCAGCATTTT.

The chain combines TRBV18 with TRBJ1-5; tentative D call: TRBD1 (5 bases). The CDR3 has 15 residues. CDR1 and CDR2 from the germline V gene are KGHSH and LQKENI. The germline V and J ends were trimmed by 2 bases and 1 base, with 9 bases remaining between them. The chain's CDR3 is CASSPDRFSNQPQHF. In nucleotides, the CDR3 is TGTGCCAGCTCACCAGACAGATTCAGCAATCAGCCCCAGCATTTT.

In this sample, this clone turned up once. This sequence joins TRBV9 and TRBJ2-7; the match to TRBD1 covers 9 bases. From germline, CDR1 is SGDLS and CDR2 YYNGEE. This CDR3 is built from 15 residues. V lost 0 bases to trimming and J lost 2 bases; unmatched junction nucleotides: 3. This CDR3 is CASSVEWDRAYEQYF. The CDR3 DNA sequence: TGTGCCAGCAGCGTAGAATGGGACAGGGCCTACGAGCAGTACTTC.

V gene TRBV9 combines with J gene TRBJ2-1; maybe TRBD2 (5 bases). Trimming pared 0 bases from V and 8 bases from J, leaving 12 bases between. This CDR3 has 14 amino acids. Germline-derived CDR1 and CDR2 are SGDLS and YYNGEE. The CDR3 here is CASSVEASRYEQFF. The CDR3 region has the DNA TGTGCCAGCAGCGTAGAGGCTAGCAGGTATGAGCAGTTCTTC.

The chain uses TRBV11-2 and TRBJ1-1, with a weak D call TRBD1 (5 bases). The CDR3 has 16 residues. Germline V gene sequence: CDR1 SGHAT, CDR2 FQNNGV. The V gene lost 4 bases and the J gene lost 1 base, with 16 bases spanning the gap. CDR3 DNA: TGTGCCAGCAGCTCGCACCTGGGACTCTCGAACACTGAAGCTTTCTTT. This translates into CASSSHLGLSNTEAFF.

The DNA for the CDR3 is TGTGCCAGCAGTTCTACAGGGGACCCGTCCTATGGCTACACCTTC. Translation: CASSSTGDPSYGYTF. The chain carries TRBV28 and TRBJ1-2, with TRBD1 identical over 7 bases. The CDR3 is 15 amino acids. Trimming removed 4 bases from V and 4 bases from J; junction bases left unmatched: 9. Germline loops: CDR1 MDHEN, CDR2 SYDVKM.

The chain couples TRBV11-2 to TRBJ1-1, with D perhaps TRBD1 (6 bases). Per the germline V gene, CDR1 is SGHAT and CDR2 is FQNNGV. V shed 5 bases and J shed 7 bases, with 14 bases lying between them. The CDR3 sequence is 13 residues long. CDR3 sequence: CASSPDRYLEAFF. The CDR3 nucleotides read TGTGCCAGCAGCCCGGACAGATACCTTGAAGCTTTCTTT.

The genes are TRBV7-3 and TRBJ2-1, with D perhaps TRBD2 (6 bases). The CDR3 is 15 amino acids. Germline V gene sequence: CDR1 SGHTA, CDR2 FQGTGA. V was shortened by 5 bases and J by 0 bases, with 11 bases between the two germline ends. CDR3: CASSPKEGSYNEQFF. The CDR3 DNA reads TGTGCCAGCAGCCCTAAGGAGGGCTCCTACAATGAGCAGTTCTTC.

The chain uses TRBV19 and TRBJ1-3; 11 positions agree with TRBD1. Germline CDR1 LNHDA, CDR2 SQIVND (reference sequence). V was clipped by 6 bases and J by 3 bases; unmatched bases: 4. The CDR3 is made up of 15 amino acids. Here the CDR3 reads CASSRDRGNGNTIYF. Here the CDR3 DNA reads TGTGCCAGTAGCCGGGACAGGGGGAATGGAAACACCATATATTTT.

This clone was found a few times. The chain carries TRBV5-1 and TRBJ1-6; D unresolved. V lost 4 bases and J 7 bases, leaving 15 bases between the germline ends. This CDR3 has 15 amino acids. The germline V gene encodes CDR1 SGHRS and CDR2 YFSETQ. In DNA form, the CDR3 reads TGCGCCAGCAGCGGTTCTGGGAGCACGAATTCACCCCTCCACTTT. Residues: CASSGSGSTNSPLHF.

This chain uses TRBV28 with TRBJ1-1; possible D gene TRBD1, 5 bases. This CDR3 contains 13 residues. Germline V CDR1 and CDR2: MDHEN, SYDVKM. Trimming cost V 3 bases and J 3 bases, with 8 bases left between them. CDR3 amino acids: CASSFGGYTEAFF. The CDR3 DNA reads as TGTGCCAGCAGTTTTGGGGGATACACTGAAGCTTTCTTT. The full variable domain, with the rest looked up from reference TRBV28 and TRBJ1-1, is DVKVTQSSRYLVKRTGEKVFLECVQDMDHENMFWYRQDPGLGLRLIYFSYDVKMKEKGDIPEGYSVSREKKERFSLILESASTNQTSMYLCASSFGGYTEAFFGQGTRLTVV.

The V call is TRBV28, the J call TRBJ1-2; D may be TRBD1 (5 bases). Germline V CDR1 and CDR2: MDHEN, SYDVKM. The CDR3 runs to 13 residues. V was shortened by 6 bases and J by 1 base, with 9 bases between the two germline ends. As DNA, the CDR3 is TGTGCCAGCAGCCTGACAGATAACTATGGCTACACCTTC. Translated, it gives CASSLTDNYGYTF.

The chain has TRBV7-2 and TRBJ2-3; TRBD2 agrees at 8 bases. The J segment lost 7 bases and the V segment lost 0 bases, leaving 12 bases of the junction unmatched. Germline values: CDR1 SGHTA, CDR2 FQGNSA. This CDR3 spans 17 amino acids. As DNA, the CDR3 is TGTGCCAGCAGCTTAGCTGTCTCCGGGGGGGGCCTCAATACGCAGTATTTT. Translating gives CASSLAVSGGGLNTQYF.